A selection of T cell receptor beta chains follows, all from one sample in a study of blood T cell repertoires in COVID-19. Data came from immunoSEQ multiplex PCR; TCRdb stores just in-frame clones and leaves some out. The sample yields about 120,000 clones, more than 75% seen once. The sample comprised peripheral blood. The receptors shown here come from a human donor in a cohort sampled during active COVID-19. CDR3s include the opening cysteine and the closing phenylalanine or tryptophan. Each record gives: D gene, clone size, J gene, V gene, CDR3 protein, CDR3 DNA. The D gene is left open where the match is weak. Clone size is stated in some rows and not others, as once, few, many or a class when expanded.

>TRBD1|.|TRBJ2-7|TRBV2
CASSDGQVNSYEQYF
TGTGCCAGCAGTGACGGACAGGTAAACTCCTACGAGCAGTACTTC
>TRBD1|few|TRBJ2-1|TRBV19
CASSSDRGPYNEQFF
TGTGCCAGTAGTAGCGACAGGGGGCCCTACAATGAGCAGTTCTTC
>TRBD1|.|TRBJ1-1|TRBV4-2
CASSPYLDRATEAFF
TGTGCCAGCAGCCCCTACCTGGACAGGGCGACTGAAGCTTTCTTT
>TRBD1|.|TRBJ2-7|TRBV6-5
CASRSGTGNEQYF
TGTGCCAGCAGGTCCGGGACAGGGAACGAGCAGTACTTC
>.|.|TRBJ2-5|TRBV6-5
CASSYSDRPRETQYF
TGTGCCAGCAGTTACTCAGACAGGCCAAGGGAGACCCAGTACTTC
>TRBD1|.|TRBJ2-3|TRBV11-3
CASSHGTGSTDTQYF
TGTGCCAGCAGTCATGGGACAGGAAGCACAGATACGCAGTATTTT
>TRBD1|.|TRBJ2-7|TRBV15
CATSRVRGRGISYEQYF
TGTGCCACCAGCAGAGTTCGTGGCAGGGGGATTTCATACGAGCAGTACTTC
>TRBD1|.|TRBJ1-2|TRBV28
CASSQRQGLNNYGYTF
TGTGCCAGCAGTCAACGACAGGGCCTAAATAACTATGGCTACACCTTC
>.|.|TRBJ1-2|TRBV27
CASSLYPGHNYGYTF
TGTGCCAGCAGTTTATACCCGGGACATAACTATGGCTACACCTTC
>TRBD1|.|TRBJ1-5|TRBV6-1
CASSDPIPDRDQPQHF
TGTGCCAGCAGTGATCCAATACCGGACAGGGATCAGCCCCAGCATTTT
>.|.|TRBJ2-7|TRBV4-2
CASSQDLRGTYEQYF
TGTGCCAGCAGCCAAGATTTGCGGGGCACCTACGAGCAGTACTTC
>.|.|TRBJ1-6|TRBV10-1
CAPGPRQDSPLHF
TGCGCCCCAGGGCCTCGGCAGGACTCACCCCTCCACTTT
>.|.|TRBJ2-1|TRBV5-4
CASSGGSSARNEQFF
TGTGCCAGCAGCGGGGGGTCTAGCGCCCGGAATGAGCAGTTCTTC
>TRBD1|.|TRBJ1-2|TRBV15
CATSRDGFGTELDGYTF
TGTGCCACCAGCAGAGACGGATTCGGGACAGAACTAGATGGCTACACCTTC
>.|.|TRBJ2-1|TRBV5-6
CASSLTGEQFF
TGTGCCAGCAGCTTGACCGGTGAGCAGTTCTTC
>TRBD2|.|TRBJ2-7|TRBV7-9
CASSLAGGVEQYF
TGTGCCAGCAGCTTAGCGGGAGGGGTCGAGCAGTACTTC
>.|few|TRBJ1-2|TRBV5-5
CASSLATGLDGYTF
TGTGCCAGCAGTTTGGCGACAGGATTGGATGGCTACACCTTC